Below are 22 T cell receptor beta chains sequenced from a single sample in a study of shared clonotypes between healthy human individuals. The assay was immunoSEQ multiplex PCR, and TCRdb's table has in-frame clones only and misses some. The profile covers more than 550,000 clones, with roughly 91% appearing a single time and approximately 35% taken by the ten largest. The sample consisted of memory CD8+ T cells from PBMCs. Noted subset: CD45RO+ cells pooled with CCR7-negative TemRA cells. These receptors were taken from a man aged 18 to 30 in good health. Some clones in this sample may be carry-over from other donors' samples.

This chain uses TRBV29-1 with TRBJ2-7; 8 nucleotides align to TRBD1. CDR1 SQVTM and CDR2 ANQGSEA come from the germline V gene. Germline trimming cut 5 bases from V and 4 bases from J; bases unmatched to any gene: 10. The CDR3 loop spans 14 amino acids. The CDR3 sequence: CSVLGPGGFYEQYF. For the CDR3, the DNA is TGCAGCGTTCTCGGGCCAGGGGGCTTTTACGAGCAGTACTTC.

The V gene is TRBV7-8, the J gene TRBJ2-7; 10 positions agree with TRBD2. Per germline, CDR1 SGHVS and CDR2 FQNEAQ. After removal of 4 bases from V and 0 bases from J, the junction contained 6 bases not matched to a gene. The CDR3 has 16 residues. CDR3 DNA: TGTGCCAGCAGCTACGGGACTAGCGCCGTCTCCTACGAGCAGTACTTC. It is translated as CASSYGTSAVSYEQYF.

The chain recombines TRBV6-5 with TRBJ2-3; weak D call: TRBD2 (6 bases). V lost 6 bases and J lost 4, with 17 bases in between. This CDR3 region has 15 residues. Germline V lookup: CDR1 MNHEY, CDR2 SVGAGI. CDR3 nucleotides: TGTGCCAGCAGCGAGAGCGGAGGGGAGCCAGATACGCAGTATTTT. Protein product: CASSESGGEPDTQYF.

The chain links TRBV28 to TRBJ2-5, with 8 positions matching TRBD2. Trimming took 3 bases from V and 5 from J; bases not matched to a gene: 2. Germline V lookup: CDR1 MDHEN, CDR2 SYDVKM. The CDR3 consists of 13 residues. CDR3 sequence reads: CASSFGGRETQYF. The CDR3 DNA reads TGTGCCAGCAGTTTCGGCGGGAGGGAGACCCAGTACTTC. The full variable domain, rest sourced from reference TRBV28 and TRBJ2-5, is DVKVTQSSRYLVKRTGEKVFLECVQDMDHENMFWYRQDPGLGLRLIYFSYDVKMKEKGDIPEGYSVSREKKERFSLILESASTNQTSMYLCASSFGGRETQYFGPGTRLLVL.

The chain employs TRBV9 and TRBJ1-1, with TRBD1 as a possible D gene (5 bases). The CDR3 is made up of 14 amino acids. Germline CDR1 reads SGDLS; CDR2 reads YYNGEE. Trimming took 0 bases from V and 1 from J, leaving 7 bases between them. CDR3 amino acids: CASSVGGSNTEAFF. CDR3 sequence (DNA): TGTGCCAGCAGCGTAGGGGGGTCGAACACTGAAGCTTTCTTT.

As DNA, the CDR3 is TGTGCCAGCAGCTCCCGGGACAGGGAGGGTCACGAGCAGTACTTC. Residues: CASSSRDREGHEQYF. This sequence joins TRBV11-2 and TRBJ2-7, with 9 bases that match TRBD1. V lost 4 bases, J lost 5 bases, and 9 bases stayed unmatched. Looked up from germline, CDR1 is SGHAT and CDR2 is FQNNGV. The CDR3 has 15 residues. Drawing the rest from reference TRBV11-2 and TRBJ2-7, the complete variable domain is EAGVAQSPRYKIIEKRQSVAFWCNPISGHATLYWYQQILGQGPKLLIQFQNNGVVDDSQLPKDRFSAERLKGVDSTLKIQPAKLEDSAVYLCASSSRDREGHEQYFGPGTRLTVT.

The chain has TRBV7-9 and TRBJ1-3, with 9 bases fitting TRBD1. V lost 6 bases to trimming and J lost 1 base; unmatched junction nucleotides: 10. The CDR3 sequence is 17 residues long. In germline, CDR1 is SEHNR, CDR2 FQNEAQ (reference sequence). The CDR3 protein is CASSHTTGGASGNTIYF. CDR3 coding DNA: TGTGCCAGCAGTCATACAACAGGGGGCGCGTCTGGAAACACCATATATTTT.

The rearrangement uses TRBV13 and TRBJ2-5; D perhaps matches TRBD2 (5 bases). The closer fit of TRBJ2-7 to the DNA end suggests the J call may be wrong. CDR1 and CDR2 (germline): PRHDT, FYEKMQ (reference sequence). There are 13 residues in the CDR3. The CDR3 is CASSLFFGDEQYF. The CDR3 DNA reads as TGTGCCAGCAGCTTATTTTTCGGGGACGAGCAGTACTTC.

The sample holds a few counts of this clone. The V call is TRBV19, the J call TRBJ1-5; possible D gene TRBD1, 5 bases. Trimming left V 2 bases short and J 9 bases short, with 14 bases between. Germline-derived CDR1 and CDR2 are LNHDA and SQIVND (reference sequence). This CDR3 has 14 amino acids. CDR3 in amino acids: CASSIRQNAMPQHF. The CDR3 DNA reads TGTGCCAGTAGTATACGACAGAATGCGATGCCCCAGCATTTT.

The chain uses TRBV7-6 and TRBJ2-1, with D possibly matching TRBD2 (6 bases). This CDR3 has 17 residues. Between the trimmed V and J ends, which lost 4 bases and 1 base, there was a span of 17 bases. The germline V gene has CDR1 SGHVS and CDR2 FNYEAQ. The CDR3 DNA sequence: TGTGCCAGCAGCTCCGACTTTTTAAGCGGGTCCTACAATGAGCAGTTCTTC. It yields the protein CASSSDFLSGSYNEQFF.

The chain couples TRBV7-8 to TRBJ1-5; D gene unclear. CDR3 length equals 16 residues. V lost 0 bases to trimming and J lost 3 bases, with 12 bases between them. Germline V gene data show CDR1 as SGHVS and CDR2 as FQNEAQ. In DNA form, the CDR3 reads TGTGCCAGCAGCTTAGCCAGTCAGCCCTACAATCAGCCCCAGCATTTT. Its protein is CASSLASQPYNQPQHF. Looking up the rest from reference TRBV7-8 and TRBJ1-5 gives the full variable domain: GAGVSQSPRYKVAKRGQDVALRCDPISGHVSLFWYQQALGQGPEFLTYFQNEAQLDKSGLPSDRFFAERPEGSVSTLKIQRTQQEDSAVYLCASSLASQPYNQPQHFGDGTRLSIL.

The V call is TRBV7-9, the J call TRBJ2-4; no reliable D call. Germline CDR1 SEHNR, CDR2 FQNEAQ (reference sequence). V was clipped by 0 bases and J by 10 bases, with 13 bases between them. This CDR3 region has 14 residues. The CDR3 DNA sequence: TGTGCCAGCAGCTTAGCTCTAGACGGATCAATTCAGTACTTC. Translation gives CASSLALDGSIQYF.

The CDR3 sequence: CAGTTRTGSWHEQYF. As DNA, the CDR3 is TGTGCCGGCACCACTAGGACAGGGAGTTGGCACGAGCAGTACTTC. The genes are TRBV6-5 and TRBJ2-7; 8 bases line up with TRBD1. Germline V lookup: CDR1 MNHEY, CDR2 SVGAGI. Trimming at V came to 11 bases and at J to 5 bases, leaving 17 bases not matched to a gene. The CDR3 has 15 amino acids.

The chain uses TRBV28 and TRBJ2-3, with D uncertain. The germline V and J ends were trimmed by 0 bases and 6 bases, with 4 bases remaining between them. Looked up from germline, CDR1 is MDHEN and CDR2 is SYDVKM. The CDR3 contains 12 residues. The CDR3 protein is CASSLWRDTQYF. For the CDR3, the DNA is TGTGCCAGCAGTTTATGGCGCGATACGCAGTATTTT.

The DNA for the CDR3 is TGTGCCAGCAGCTTCTTAATCAGGCTCCAAGGCCACGAGCAGTACTTC. This codes for CASSFLIRLQGHEQYF. V is TRBV11-2 and J is TRBJ2-7, with D unresolved. V lost 3 bases and J lost 5, with 20 bases in between. Germline values: CDR1 SGHAT, CDR2 FQNNGV. This CDR3 is 16 amino acids long. The complete variable domain, with remaining parts taken from reference TRBV11-2 and TRBJ2-7, reads EAGVAQSPRYKIIEKRQSVAFWCNPISGHATLYWYQQILGQGPKLLIQFQNNGVVDDSQLPKDRFSAERLKGVDSTLKIQPAKLEDSAVYLCASSFLIRLQGHEQYFGPGTRLTVT.

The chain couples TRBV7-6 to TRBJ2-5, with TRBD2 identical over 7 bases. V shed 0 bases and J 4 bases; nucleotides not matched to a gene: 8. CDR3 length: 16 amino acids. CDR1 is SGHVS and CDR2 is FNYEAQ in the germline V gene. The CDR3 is CASSLARTGGRETQYF. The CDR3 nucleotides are TGTGCCAGCAGCTTAGCACGTACGGGGGGACGAGAGACCCAGTACTTC.

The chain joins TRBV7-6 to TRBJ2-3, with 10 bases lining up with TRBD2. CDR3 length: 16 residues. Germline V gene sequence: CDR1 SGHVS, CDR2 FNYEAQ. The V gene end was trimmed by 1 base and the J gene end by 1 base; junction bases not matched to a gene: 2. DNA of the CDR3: TGTGCCAGCAGCTTAGGGCTAGCGGGAGGCACAGATACGCAGTATTTT. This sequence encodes CASSLGLAGGTDTQYF.

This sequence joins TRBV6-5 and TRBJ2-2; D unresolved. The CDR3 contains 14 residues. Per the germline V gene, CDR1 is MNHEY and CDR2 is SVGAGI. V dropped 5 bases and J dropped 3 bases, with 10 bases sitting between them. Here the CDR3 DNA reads TGTGCCAGCAGTCTCGGACGGGACACCGGGGAGCTGTTTTTT. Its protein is CASSLGRDTGELFF.

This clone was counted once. The CDR3 spells CASSIAEGSGWLFF. The CDR3 region has the DNA TGTGCCAGTAGTATAGCTGAAGGATCAGGTTGGCTGTTTTTT. V gene TRBV19 combines with J gene TRBJ2-2; no clear D gene. This CDR3 is 14 amino acids long. The V gene lost 1 base and the J gene lost 13 bases, with 16 bases spanning the gap. Germline lookup yields CDR1 LNHDA and CDR2 SQIVND (reference sequence).

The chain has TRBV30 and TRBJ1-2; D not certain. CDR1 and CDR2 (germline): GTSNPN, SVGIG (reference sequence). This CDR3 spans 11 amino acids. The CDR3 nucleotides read TGTGCTTTGACCCGGGCCTATGGCTACACCTTC. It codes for CALTRAYGYTF.

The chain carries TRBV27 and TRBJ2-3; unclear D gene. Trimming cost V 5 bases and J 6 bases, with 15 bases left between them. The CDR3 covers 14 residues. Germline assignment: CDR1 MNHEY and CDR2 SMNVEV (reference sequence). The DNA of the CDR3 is TGTGCCAGCAGTAGTGGTGTTAGGATGGATACGCAGTATTTT. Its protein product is CASSSGVRMDTQYF.

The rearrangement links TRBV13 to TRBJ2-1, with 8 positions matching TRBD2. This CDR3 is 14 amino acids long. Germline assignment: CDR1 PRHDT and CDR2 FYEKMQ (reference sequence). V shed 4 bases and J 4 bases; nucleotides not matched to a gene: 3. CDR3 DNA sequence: TGTGCCAGCAGCTATAGCGGGAAATACAATGAGCAGTTCTTC. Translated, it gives CASSYSGKYNEQFF.